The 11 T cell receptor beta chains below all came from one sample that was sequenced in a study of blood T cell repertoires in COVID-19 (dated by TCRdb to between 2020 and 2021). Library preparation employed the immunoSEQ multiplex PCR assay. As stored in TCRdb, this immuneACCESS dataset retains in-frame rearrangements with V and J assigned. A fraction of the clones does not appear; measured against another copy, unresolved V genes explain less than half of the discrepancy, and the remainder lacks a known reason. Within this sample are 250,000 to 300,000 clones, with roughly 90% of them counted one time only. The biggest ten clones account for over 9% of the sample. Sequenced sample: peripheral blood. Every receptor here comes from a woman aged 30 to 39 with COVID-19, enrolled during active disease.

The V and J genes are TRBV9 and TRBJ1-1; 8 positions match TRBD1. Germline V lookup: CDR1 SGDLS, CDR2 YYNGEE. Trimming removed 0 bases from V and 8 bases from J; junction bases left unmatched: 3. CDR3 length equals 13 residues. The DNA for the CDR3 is TGTGCCAGCAGCGTAGCTGCAGGGGGCGAAGCTTTCTTT. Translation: CASSVAAGGEAFF.

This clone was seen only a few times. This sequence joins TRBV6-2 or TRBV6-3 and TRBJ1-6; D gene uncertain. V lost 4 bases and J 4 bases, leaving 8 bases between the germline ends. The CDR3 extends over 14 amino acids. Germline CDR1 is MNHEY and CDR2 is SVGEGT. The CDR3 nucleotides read TGTGCCAGCAGTTTCCGAGAGTATAATTCACCCCTCCACTTT. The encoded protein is CASSFREYNSPLHF.

The DNA for the CDR3 is TGTGCCAGTAGTACCAGGGGCAGCGGCTACACCTTC. Translating gives CASSTRGSGYTF. The chain links TRBV19 to TRBJ1-2; possible D gene TRBD1, 6 bases. With 4 bases removed from V and 8 bases from J, the gap between germline ends came to 11 bases. This CDR3 has 12 amino acids. Looked up from germline, CDR1 is LNHDA and CDR2 is SQIVND (reference sequence).

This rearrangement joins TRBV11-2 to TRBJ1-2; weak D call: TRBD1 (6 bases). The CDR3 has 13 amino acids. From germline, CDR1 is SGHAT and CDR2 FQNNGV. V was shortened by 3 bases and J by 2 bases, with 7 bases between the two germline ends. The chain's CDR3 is CASSFGTNYGYTF. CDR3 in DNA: TGTGCCAGCAGCTTCGGGACAAACTATGGCTACACCTTC.

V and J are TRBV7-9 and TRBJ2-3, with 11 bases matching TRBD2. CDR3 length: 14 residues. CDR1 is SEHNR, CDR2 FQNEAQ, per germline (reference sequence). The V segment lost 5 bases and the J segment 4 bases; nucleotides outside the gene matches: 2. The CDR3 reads CASSRLAGPDTQYF. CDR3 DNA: TGTGCCAGCAGCCGACTAGCGGGACCAGATACGCAGTATTTT.

The CDR3 reads CASSVVGAGNEKLFF. CDR3 bases: TGTGCCAGCAGCGTAGTTGGGGCTGGTAATGAAAAACTGTTTTTT. The chain is built from TRBV9 and TRBJ1-4; D perhaps matches TRBD1 (5 bases). V was pared by 0 bases and J by 4 bases, with 10 bases between. Germline V CDR1 and CDR2: SGDLS, YYNGEE. This CDR3 contains 15 residues. Supplemented by reference TRBV9 and TRBJ1-4, the full variable domain reads DSGVTQTPKHLITATGQRVTLRCSPRSGDLSVYWYQQSLDQGLQFLIQYYNGEERAKGNILERFSAQQFPDLHSELNLSSLELGDSALYFCASSVVGAGNEKLFFGSGTQLSVL.

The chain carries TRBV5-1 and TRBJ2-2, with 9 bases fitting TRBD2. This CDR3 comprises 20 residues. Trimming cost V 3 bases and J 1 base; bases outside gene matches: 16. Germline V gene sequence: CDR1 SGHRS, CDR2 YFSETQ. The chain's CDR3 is CASSSGGTGLTSGNTGELFF. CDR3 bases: TGCGCCAGCAGCTCGGGAGGGACTGGATTGACTAGCGGGAACACCGGGGAGCTGTTTTTT. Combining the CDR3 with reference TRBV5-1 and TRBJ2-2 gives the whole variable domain KAGVTQTPRYLIKTRGQQVTLSCSPISGHRSVSWYQQTPGQGLQFLFEYFSETQRNKGNFPGRFSGRQFSNSRSEMNVSTLELGDSALYLCASSSGGTGLTSGNTGELFFGEGSRLTVL.

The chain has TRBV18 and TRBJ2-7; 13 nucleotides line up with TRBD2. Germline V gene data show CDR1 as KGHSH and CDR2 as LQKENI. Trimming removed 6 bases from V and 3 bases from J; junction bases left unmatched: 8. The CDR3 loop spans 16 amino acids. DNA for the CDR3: TGTGCCAGCTCCCTGCGACTAGCGGGAGGAAACTACGAGCAGTACTTC. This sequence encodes CASSLRLAGGNYEQYF.

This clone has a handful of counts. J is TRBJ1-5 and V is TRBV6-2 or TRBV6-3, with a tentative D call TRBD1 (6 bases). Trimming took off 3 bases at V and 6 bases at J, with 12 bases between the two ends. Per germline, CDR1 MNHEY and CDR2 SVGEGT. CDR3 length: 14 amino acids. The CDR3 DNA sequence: TGTGCCAGCAGTTATCCAGGGGTCATTCAGCCCCAGCATTTT. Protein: CASSYPGVIQPQHF.

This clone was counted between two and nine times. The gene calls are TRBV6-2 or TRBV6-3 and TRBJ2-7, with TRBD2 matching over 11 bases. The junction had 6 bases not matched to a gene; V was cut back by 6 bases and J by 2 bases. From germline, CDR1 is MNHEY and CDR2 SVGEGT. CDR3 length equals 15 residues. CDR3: CASSKGLAETYEQYF. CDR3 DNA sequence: TGTGCCAGCAGCAAGGGACTAGCGGAAACCTACGAGCAGTACTTC.

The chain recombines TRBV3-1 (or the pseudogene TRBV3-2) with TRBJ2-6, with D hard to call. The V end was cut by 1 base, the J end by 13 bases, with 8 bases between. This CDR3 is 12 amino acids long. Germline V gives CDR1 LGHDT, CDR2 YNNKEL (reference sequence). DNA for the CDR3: TGTGCCAGCAGCCAAGCTGAAGCGGTCCTGACTTTC. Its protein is CASSQAEAVLTF.